Listed below are T cell receptor beta chains from one sample, sequenced in a study of blood T cell repertoires in COVID-19. Sequencing used immunoSEQ multiplex PCR; TCRdb keeps in-frame clones, though not all of them. The data hold fewer than 130,000 clones, with approximately 90% observed a single time. The sample consisted of peripheral blood. The receptors shown here come from a woman aged 45-60 years with acute or convalescent COVID-19. Both conserved end residues are part of each CDR3. Fields, in order: V gene, D gene, clone size, J gene, CDR3 protein, CDR3 DNA. The D gene is left open where the match is weak. Clone size, where shown, is once, few, many, or a class for clones that have expanded.

v_call: TRBV18; d_call: .; clone_size: .; j_call: TRBJ2-5; cdr3_aa: CASSRESGPRETQYF; cdr3_nt: TGTGCCAGCTCACGGGAATCAGGGCCACGTGAGACCCAGTACTTC
v_call: TRBV5-4; d_call: .; clone_size: .; j_call: TRBJ2-5; cdr3_aa: CASSPRVGLQETQYF; cdr3_nt: TGTGCCAGCAGCCCCAGGGTGGGTCTCCAAGAGACCCAGTACTTC
v_call: TRBV7-9; d_call: .; clone_size: .; j_call: TRBJ2-5; cdr3_aa: CASSPGGTQYF; cdr3_nt: TGTGCCAGCAGCCCCGGCGGGACCCAGTACTTC
v_call: TRBV5-1; d_call: .; clone_size: .; j_call: TRBJ2-1; cdr3_aa: CASSSGTSEQFF; cdr3_nt: TGCGCCAGCAGTTCCGGGACTTCTGAGCAGTTCTTC
v_call: TRBV7-9; d_call: .; clone_size: .; j_call: TRBJ2-5; cdr3_aa: CASSPRGPETQYF; cdr3_nt: TGTGCCAGCAGCCCCAGAGGTCCCGAGACCCAGTACTTC
v_call: TRBV2; d_call: .; clone_size: .; j_call: TRBJ1-1; cdr3_aa: CACAGETEAFF; cdr3_nt: TGTGCCTGTGCAGGGGAAACTGAAGCTTTCTTT
v_call: TRBV24-1; d_call: TRBD1; clone_size: .; j_call: TRBJ2-2; cdr3_aa: CATSDLTGDTGELFF; cdr3_nt: TGTGCCACCAGTGATTTGACAGGGGACACCGGGGAGCTGTTTTTT
v_call: TRBV2; d_call: TRBD2; clone_size: .; j_call: TRBJ2-7; cdr3_aa: CASSEEAGGAGVYDEQYF; cdr3_nt: TGTGCCAGCAGTGAAGAGGCGGGAGGGGCTGGGGTTTATGACGAGCAGTACTTC
v_call: TRBV5-5; d_call: .; clone_size: few; j_call: TRBJ1-3; cdr3_aa: CASSLGPGAGNTIYF; cdr3_nt: TGTGCCAGCAGCTTGGGTCCAGGGGCTGGAAACACCATATATTTT
v_call: TRBV6-5; d_call: .; clone_size: once; j_call: TRBJ1-6; cdr3_aa: CASRLGGADSPLHF; cdr3_nt: TGTGCCAGCAGGCTTGGGGGCGCGGATTCACCCCTCCACTTT
v_call: TRBV2; d_call: TRBD2; clone_size: .; j_call: TRBJ2-3; cdr3_aa: CASSEARGEGADTQYF; cdr3_nt: TGTGCCAGCAGTGAAGCGCGAGGGGAGGGTGCAGATACGCAGTATTTT
v_call: TRBV28; d_call: .; clone_size: .; j_call: TRBJ2-3; cdr3_aa: CASSSIGSLTDTQYF; cdr3_nt: TGTGCCAGCAGTTCGATCGGGTCCCTCACAGATACGCAGTATTTT
v_call: TRBV2; d_call: .; clone_size: once; j_call: TRBJ2-3; cdr3_aa: CASSTLTGVTDTQYF; cdr3_nt: TGTGCCAGCAGCACTCTCACGGGAGTGACAGATACGCAGTATTTT
v_call: TRBV5-1; d_call: .; clone_size: .; j_call: TRBJ2-5; cdr3_aa: CASSSGLQETQYF; cdr3_nt: TGCGCCAGCAGCAGCGGCCTACAAGAGACCCAGTACTTC
v_call: TRBV10-3; d_call: TRBD2; clone_size: .; j_call: TRBJ2-3; cdr3_aa: CAIARGSLVTDTQYF; cdr3_nt: TGTGCCATCGCGCGCGGGAGTCTTGTCACAGATACGCAGTATTTT
v_call: TRBV6-1; d_call: .; clone_size: few; j_call: TRBJ2-7; cdr3_aa: CASSERSSHLEEQYF; cdr3_nt: TGTGCCAGCAGTGAACGGAGCTCCCACTTGGAGGAGCAGTACTTC
v_call: TRBV5-8; d_call: TRBD2; clone_size: few; j_call: TRBJ2-5; cdr3_aa: CASSAKGLGTQYF; cdr3_nt: TGTGCCAGCAGCGCAAAAGGACTAGGGACCCAGTACTTC
v_call: TRBV5-6; d_call: TRBD2; clone_size: .; j_call: TRBJ2-1; cdr3_aa: CASSLGIAGVSNEQFF; cdr3_nt: TGTGCCAGCAGCTTGGGGATAGCGGGAGTGTCAAATGAGCAGTTCTTC
v_call: TRBV28; d_call: TRBD1; clone_size: .; j_call: TRBJ1-1; cdr3_aa: CASSLSGGWDTEAFF; cdr3_nt: TGTGCCAGCAGTTTATCAGGGGGCTGGGACACTGAAGCTTTCTTT